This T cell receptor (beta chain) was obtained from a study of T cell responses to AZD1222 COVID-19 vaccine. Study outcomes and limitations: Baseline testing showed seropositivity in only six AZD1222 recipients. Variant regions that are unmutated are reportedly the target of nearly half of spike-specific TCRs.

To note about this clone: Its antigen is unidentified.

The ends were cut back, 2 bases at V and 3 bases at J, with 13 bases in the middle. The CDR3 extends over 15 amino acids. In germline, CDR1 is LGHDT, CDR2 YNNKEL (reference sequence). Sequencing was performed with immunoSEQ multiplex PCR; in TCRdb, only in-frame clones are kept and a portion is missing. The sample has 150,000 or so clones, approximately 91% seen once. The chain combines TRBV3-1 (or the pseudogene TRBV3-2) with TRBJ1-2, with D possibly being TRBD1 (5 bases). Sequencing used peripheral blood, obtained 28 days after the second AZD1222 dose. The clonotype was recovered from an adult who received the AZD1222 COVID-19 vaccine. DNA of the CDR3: TGTGCCAGCAGCCAACGGGGGTCTAACTACTATGGCTACACCTTC. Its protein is CASSQRGSNYYGYTF.